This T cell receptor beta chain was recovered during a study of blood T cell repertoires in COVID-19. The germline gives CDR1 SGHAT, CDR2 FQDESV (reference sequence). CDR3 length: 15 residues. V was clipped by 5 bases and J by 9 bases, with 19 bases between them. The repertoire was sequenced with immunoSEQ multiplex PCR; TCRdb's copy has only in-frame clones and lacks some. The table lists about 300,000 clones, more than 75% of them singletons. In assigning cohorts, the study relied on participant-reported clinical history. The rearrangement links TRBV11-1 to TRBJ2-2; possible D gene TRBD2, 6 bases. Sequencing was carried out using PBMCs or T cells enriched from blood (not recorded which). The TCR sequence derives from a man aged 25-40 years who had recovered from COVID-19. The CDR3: CASSDLGLRARELFF. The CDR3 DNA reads TGTGCCAGCAGCGACCTGGGACTCAGGGCCAGGGAGCTGTTTTTT.